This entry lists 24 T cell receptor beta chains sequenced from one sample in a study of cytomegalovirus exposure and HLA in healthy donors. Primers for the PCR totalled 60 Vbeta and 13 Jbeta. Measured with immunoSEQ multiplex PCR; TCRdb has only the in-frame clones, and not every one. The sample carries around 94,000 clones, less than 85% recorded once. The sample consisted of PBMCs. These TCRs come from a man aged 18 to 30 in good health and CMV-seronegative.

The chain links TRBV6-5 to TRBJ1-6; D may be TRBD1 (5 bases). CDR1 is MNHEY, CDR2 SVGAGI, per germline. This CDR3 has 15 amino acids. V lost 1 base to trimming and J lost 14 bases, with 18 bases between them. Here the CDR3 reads CASSYLAGVDVALHF. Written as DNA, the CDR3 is TGTGCCAGCAGTTACTTAGCGGGGGTGGATGTGGCCCTCCACTTT.

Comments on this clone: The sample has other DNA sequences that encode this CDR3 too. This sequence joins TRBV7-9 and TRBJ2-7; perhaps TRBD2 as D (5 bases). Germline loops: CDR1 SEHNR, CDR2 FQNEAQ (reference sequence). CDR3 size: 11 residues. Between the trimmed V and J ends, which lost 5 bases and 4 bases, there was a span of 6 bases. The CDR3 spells CASSPGYEQYF. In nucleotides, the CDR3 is TGTGCCAGCAGCCCGGGATACGAGCAGTACTTC.

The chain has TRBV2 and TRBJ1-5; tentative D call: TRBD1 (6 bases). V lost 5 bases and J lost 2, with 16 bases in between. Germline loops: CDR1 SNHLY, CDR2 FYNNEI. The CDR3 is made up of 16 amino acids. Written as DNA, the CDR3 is TGTGCCAGCAGTAAAGATCAGGGGTTAGGCAATCAGCCCCAGCATTTT. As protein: CASSKDQGLGNQPQHF.

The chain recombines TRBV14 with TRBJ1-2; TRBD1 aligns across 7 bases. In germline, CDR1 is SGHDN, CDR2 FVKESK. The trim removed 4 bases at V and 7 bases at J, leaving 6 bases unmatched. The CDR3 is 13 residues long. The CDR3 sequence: CASSRDRVGGYTF. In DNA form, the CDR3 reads TGTGCCAGCAGCCGCGACAGGGTGGGTGGCTACACCTTC.

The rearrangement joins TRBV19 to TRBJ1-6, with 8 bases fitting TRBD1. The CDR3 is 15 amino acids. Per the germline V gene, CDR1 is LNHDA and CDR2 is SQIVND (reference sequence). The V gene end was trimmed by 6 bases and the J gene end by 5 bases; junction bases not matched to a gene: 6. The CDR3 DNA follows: TGTGCCAGTAGCATACAGGGGGTGAATAATTCACCCCTCCACTTT. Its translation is CASSIQGVNNSPLHF.

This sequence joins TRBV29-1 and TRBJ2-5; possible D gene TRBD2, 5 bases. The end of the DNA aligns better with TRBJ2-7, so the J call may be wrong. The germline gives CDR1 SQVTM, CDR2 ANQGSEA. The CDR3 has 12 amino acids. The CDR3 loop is CSAGRFGDEQYF. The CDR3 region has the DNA TGCAGCGCTGGGAGATTCGGAGACGAGCAGTACTTC.

The CDR3 spells CASSGGLLTDTQYF. The CDR3 DNA reads as TGTGCCAGCAGCGGGGGACTGTTAACAGATACGCAGTATTTT. V and J are TRBV9 and TRBJ2-3, with D maybe TRBD2 (6 bases). The CDR3 sequence is 14 residues long. Trimming removed 3 bases at V and 3 bases at J, with 11 bases between. CDR1 SGDLS and CDR2 YYNGEE come from the germline V gene.

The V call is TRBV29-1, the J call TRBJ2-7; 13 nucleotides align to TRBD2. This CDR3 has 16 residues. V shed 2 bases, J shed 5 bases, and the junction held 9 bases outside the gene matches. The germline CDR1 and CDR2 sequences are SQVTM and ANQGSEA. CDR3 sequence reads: CSVESGLAGVGNEQYF. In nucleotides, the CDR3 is TGCAGCGTTGAATCCGGACTAGCGGGAGTCGGGAACGAGCAGTACTTC.

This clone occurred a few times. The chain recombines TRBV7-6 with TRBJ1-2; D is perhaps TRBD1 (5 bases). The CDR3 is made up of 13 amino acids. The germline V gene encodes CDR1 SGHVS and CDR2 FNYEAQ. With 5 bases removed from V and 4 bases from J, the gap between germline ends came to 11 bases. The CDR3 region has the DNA TGTGCCAGCAGCCCCGGGGGAACCTATGGCTACACCTTC. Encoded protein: CASSPGGTYGYTF.

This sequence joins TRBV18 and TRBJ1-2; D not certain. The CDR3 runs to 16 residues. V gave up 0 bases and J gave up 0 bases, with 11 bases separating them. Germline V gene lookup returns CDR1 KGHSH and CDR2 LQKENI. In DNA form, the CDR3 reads TGTGCCAGCTCACCACCTAAGTTGGGCACTAACTATGGCTACACCTTC. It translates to CASSPPKLGTNYGYTF.

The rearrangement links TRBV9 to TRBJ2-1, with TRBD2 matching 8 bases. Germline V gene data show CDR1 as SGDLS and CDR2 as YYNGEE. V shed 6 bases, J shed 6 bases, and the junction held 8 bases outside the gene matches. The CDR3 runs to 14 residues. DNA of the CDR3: TGTGCCAGCACCAGCAGCGGGAGAATCAATGAGCAGTTCTTC. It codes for CASTSSGRINEQFF.

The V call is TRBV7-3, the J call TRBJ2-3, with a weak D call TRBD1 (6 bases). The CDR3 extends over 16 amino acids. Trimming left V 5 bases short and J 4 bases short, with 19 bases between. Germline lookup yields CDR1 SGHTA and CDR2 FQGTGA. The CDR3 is CASSPGVGWDPDTQYF. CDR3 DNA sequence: TGTGCCAGCAGCCCAGGGGTGGGATGGGACCCAGATACGCAGTATTTT.

The CDR3 DNA reads as TGTGCCTGGATGGGGACAGGGACCTACGAGCAGTACTTC. Translated, it gives CAWMGTGTYEQYF. This rearrangement joins TRBV30 to TRBJ2-7; TRBD1 matches 9 bases. The germline V gene encodes CDR1 GTSNPN and CDR2 SVGIG (reference sequence). The CDR3 runs to 13 residues. V lost 4 bases, J lost 2 bases, and 3 bases stayed unmatched.

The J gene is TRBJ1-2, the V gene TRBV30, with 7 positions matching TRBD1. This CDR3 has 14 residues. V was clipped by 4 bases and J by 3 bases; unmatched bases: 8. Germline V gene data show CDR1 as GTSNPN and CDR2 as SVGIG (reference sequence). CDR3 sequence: CAWNEQGTYYGYTF. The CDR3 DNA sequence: TGTGCCTGGAACGAACAGGGGACTTACTATGGCTACACCTTC.

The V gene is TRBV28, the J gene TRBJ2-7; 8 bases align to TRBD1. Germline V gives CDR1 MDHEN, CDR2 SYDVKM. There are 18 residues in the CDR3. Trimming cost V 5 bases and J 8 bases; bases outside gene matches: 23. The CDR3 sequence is CASSQPTGAPLPAIKQYF. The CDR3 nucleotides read TGTGCCAGCAGTCAGCCGACAGGGGCCCCTTTACCCGCTATCAAGCAGTACTTC.

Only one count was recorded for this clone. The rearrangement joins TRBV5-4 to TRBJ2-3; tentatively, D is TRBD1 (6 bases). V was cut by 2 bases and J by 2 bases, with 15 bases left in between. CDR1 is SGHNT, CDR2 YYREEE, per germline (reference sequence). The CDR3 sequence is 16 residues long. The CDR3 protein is CASSLGGPRYTDTQYF. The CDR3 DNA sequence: TGTGCCAGCAGCTTAGGGGGACCCCGCTACACAGATACGCAGTATTTT.

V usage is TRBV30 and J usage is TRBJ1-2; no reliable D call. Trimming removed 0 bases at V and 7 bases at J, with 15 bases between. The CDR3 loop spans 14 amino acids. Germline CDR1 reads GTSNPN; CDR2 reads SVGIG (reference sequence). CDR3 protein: CAWSVSGGVGGYTF. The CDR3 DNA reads TGTGCCTGGAGTGTATCAGGCGGGGTGGGTGGCTACACCTTC.

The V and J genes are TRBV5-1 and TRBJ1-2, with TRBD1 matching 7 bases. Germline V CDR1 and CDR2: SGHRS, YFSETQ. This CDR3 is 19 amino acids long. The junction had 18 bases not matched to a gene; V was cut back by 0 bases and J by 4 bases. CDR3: CASSLDPRLGRGVSYGYTF. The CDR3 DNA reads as TGCGCCAGCAGCTTGGACCCGAGGTTAGGCAGGGGGGTATCCTATGGCTACACCTTC.

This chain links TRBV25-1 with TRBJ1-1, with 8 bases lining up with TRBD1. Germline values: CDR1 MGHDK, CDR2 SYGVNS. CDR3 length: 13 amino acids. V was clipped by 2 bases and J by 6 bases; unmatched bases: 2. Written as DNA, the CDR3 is TGTGCCAGCAGTGAACCGGGACAGGCTGAAGCTTTCTTT. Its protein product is CASSEPGQAEAFF. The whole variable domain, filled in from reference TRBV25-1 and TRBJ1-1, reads EADIYQTPRYLVIGTGKKITLECSQTMGHDKMYWYQQDPGMELHLIHYSYGVNSTEKGDLSSESTVSRIRTEHFPLTLESARPSHTSQYLCASSEPGQAEAFFGQGTRLTVV.

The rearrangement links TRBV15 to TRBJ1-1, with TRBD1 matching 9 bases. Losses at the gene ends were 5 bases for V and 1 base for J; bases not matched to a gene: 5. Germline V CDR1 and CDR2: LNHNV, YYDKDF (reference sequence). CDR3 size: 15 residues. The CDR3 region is CATSSGQGWNTEAFF. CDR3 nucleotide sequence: TGTGCCACCAGCTCGGGACAGGGATGGAACACTGAAGCTTTCTTT.

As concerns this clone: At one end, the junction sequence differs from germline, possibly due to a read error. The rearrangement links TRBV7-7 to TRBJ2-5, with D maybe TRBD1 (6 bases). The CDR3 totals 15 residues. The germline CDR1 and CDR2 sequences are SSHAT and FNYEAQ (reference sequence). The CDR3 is CASSLAWARGETQYF. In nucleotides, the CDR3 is TGTGCTAGCAGCTTAGCTTGGGCCAGGGGAGAGACCCAGTACTTC. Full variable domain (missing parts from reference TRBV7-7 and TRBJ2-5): GAGVSQSPRYKVTKRGQDVTLRCDPISSHATLYWYQQALGQGPEFLTYFNYEAQPDKSGLPSDRFSAERPEGSISTLTIQRTEQRDSAMYRCASSLAWARGETQYFGPGTRLLVL.

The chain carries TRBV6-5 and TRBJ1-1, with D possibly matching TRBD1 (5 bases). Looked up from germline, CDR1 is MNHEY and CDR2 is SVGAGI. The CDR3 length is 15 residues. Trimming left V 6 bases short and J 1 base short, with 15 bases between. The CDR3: CASRPGPVKNTEAFF. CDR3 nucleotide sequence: TGTGCCAGCAGACCAGGGCCGGTTAAGAACACTGAAGCTTTCTTT.

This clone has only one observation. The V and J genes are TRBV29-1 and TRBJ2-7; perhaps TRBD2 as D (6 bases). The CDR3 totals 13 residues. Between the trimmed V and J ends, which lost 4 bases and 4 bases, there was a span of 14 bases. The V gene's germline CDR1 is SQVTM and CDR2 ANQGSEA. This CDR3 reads CSVVTGSGYEQYF. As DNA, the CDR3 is TGCAGCGTTGTAACCGGGAGTGGGTACGAGCAGTACTTC.

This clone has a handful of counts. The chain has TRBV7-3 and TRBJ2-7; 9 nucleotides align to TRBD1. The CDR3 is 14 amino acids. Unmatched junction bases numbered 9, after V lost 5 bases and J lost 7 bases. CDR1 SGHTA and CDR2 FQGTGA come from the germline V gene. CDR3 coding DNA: TGTGCCAGCAGCCTACAGGGGGCCTCGGGTGAGCAGTACTTC. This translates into CASSLQGASGEQYF.